The 26 T cell receptor beta chains below were found in one sample sequenced in a study of blood T cells in healthy people across ages. Sample-barcoded 5' priming and a J-beta primer mix drove a second PCR of about 6 to 12 cycles. In TCRdb, the 5' RACE reads were re-called with MiXCR into one record per CDR3 protein. This table holds hundreds of thousands of distinct CDR3 sequences, approximately 30% found once. Input material: blood. These receptors were taken from a woman older than 75 in good health.

There are many counts of this clonotype. This CDR3 reads CARGQDNSPLHF. CDR3 in DNA: TGTGCCAGGGGACAGGATAATTCACCCCTCCACTTT. The chain carries TRBV2 and TRBJ1-6, with 8 positions matching TRBD1. Trimming cost V 9 bases and J 5 bases; bases outside gene matches: 0. CDR1 is SNHLY, CDR2 FYNNEI, per germline. The CDR3 extends over 12 amino acids.

The CDR3 loop reads CASSNARPNQPQHF. The DNA of the CDR3 is TGTGCCAGTAGTAACGCCAGACCGAATCAGCCCCAGCATTTT. V and J are TRBV19 and TRBJ1-5; D unresolved. CDR1 is LNHDA, CDR2 SQIVND, per germline (reference sequence). The CDR3 loop spans 14 amino acids. Trimming removed 4 bases at V and 4 bases at J, with 11 bases between.

This clonotype was found many times. One end of the junction is discordant with germline, which a read error may explain. The chain employs TRBV5-1 and TRBJ2-1; TRBD2 matches 8 bases. The V gene's germline CDR1 is SGHRS and CDR2 YFSETQ. The CDR3 extends over 15 amino acids. This CDR3 reads CASSLSGGLYNEQFF. The CDR3 region has the DNA TGTGCCAGCAGCTTATCGGGGGGGCTCTACAATGAGCAGTTCTTC.

This clonotype showed up just a few times. The chain links TRBV5-1 to TRBJ1-4; D not resolved. The CDR3 sequence is 13 residues long. Germline V gene sequence: CDR1 SGHRS, CDR2 YFSETQ. Trimming cost V 7 bases and J 7 bases, with 14 bases left between them. CDR3 DNA sequence: TGCGCCAGCCGACCCCCTGCGGGTGAAAAACTGTTTTTT. It translates to CASRPPAGEKLFF.

This chain links TRBV7-9 with TRBJ1-4; D is undetermined. This CDR3 has 16 amino acids. V dropped 5 bases and J dropped 7 bases, with 20 bases sitting between them. The germline V gene has CDR1 SEHNR and CDR2 FQNEAQ (reference sequence). The CDR3 DNA is TGTGCCAGCAGCCCTAGCACCGCTGTAGGTCGTGAAAAACTGTTTTTT. Its translation: CASSPSTAVGREKLFF. Filled out from reference TRBV7-9 and TRBJ1-4, the complete variable domain reads DTGVSQNPRHKITKRGQNVTFRCDPISEHNRLYWYRQTLGQGPEFLTYFQNEAQLEKSRLLSDRFSAERPKGSFSTLEIQRTEQGDSAMYLCASSPSTAVGREKLFFGSGTQLSVL.

This clonotype was observed at least ten times. The CDR3 loop is CASSKPGQGRDGYTF. CDR3 in DNA: TGTGCCAGCAGCAAACCGGGACAGGGAAGAGATGGCTACACCTTC. This chain links TRBV6-2 or TRBV6-3 with TRBJ1-2, with 9 bases aligning to TRBD1. Germline V gene data show CDR1 as MNHEY and CDR2 as SVGEGT. With 6 bases clipped from V and 6 bases from J, the junction kept 11 bases outside the gene matches. This CDR3 comprises 15 residues.

The V call is TRBV2, the J call TRBJ2-7, with 12 bases aligning to TRBD2. The germline CDR1 and CDR2 sequences are SNHLY and FYNNEI. Losses at the gene ends were 8 bases for V and 7 bases for J; bases not matched to a gene: 9. This CDR3 region has 14 residues. The CDR3 DNA is TGTGCCAGCTGGAGGACTAGCGGGACTAAGGAGCAGTACTTC. Residues: CASWRTSGTKEQYF.

This clonotype was recorded a few times. The chain carries TRBV20-1 and TRBJ1-5; 10 nucleotides agree with TRBD1. The length of the CDR3 is 15 residues. The ends lost 5 bases at V and 5 bases at J; junction bases unmatched: 9. CDR1 is DFQATT, CDR2 SNEGSKA, per germline (reference sequence). CDR3 protein: CSAGTGAAGDQPQHF. CDR3 coding DNA: TGCAGTGCTGGGACAGGGGCGGCGGGGGATCAGCCCCAGCATTTT.

This clonotype was detected only a few times. The rearrangement links TRBV7-3 to TRBJ1-5; TRBD1 might be the D (5 bases). V lost 1 base to trimming and J lost 5 bases, with 9 bases between them. CDR3 length: 14 amino acids. In germline, CDR1 is SGHTA, CDR2 FQGTGA. CDR3 bases: TGTGCCAGCAGCTTAATGGGGGGGGATCAGCCCCAGCATTTT. This codes for CASSLMGGDQPQHF.

This clonotype appeared many times. The chain has TRBV7-9 and TRBJ1-2; a possible D gene is TRBD1 (5 bases). V dropped 5 bases and J dropped 7 bases, with 14 bases sitting between them. Germline values: CDR1 SEHNR, CDR2 FQNEAQ (reference sequence). The CDR3 has 13 amino acids. This CDR3 reads CASSPGPGGGYTF. In nucleotides, the CDR3 is TGTGCCAGCAGCCCCGGCCCCGGGGGTGGCTACACCTTC. Drawing the rest from reference TRBV7-9 and TRBJ1-2, the complete variable domain is DTGVSQNPRHKITKRGQNVTFRCDPISEHNRLYWYRQTLGQGPEFLTYFQNEAQLEKSRLLSDRFSAERPKGSFSTLEIQRTEQGDSAMYLCASSPGPGGGYTFGSGTRLTVV.

This clonotype was counted many times. The V and J genes are TRBV7-2 and TRBJ2-1, with TRBD1 matching 8 bases. The CDR3 has 15 amino acids. Germline V gives CDR1 SGHTA, CDR2 FQGNSA. The V gene end was trimmed by 1 base and the J gene end by 4 bases; junction bases not matched to a gene: 3. CDR3 DNA sequence: TGTGCCAGCAGCTTAGGGACAGGGTGGTACAATGAGCAGTTCTTC. Translating it yields CASSLGTGWYNEQFF. The complete variable domain, with remaining parts taken from reference TRBV7-2 and TRBJ2-1, reads GAGVSQSPSNKVTEKGKDVELRCDPISGHTALYWYRQSLGQGLEFLIYFQGNSAPDKSGLPSDRFSAERTGGSVSTLTIQRTQQEDSAVYLCASSLGTGWYNEQFFGPGTRLTVL.

This clonotype occurred a few times. J is TRBJ2-1 and V is TRBV12-3 or TRBV12-4; D perhaps matches TRBD2 (6 bases). This CDR3 spans 15 amino acids. The ends were cut back, 6 bases at V and 2 bases at J, with 14 bases in the middle. The CDR3 spells CASRGRGGTYNEQFF. DNA for the CDR3: TGTGCCAGCAGAGGACGGGGCGGGACCTACAATGAGCAGTTCTTC.

The table lists this clonotype with a few counts. The chain combines TRBV9 with TRBJ2-7; 11 bases are a match to TRBD2. This CDR3 has 16 amino acids. Germline V CDR1 and CDR2: SGDLS, YYNGEE. The trim removed 0 bases at V and 7 bases at J, leaving 9 bases unmatched. For the CDR3, the DNA is TGTGCCAGCAGCGTAGACGTAGCGGGGGGGCGGAATGAGCAGTACTTC. It encodes CASSVDVAGGRNEQYF.

On this clonotype itself: The missing conserved phenylalanine or tryptophan at the end of this CDR3 makes a read error likely. This chain uses TRBV28 with TRBJ2-3; 11 nucleotides line up with TRBD2. CDR3 length: 15 residues. V gave up 3 bases and J gave up 5 bases; unmatched junction bases: 4. Per the germline V gene, CDR1 is MDHEN and CDR2 is SYDVKM. For the CDR3, the DNA is TGTGCCAGCAGTTTTAGCGGGGGGGTCCTAGATACGCAGTATTTG. Protein sequence: CASSFSGGVLDTQYL.

Remarks on this clonotype: This could be a read error, since a much larger clone is one nucleotide away. CDR3 sequence: CASSKGGGNYGCTF. CDR3 in DNA: TGTGCCAGCTCGAAGGGTGGAGGAAACTATGGCTGCACCTTC. V is TRBV18 and J is TRBJ1-2, with unresolved D. Germline V lookup: CDR1 KGHSH, CDR2 LQKENI. The CDR3 is 14 residues long. The variable domain in full, completed from reference TRBV18 and TRBJ1-2, reads NAGVMQNPRHLVRRRGQEARLRCSPMKGHSHVYWYRQLPEEGLKFMVYLQKENIIDESGMPKERFSAEFPKEGPSILRIQQVVRGDSAAYFCASSKGGGNYGCTFGSGTRLTVV.

V is TRBV25-1 and J is TRBJ2-7; possibly TRBD1 for D (6 bases). V lost 3 bases, J lost 4 bases, and 13 bases lay in between. The CDR3 consists of 14 residues. CDR1 is MGHDK, CDR2 SYGVNS, per germline. DNA for the CDR3: TGTGCCAGCAGTGAGTCAGGGGACAAATACGAGCAGTACTTC. This codes for CASSESGDKYEQYF.

This clonotype occurred many times. This chain joins TRBV11-2 and TRBJ1-6, with a possible D match to TRBD1 (6 bases). The CDR3 has 14 residues. Trimming took off 5 bases at V and 10 bases at J, with 15 bases between the two ends. Germline loops: CDR1 SGHAT, CDR2 FQNNGV. CDR3 nucleotides: TGTGCCAGCAGCGCTACAGGGAGAGGATCACCCCTCCACTTT. It translates to CASSATGRGSPLHF.

This clonotype appeared many times. The chain combines TRBV9 with TRBJ2-3; D is undetermined. Germline-derived CDR1 and CDR2 are SGDLS and YYNGEE. The CDR3 is made up of 14 amino acids. The ends were cut back, 5 bases at V and 5 bases at J, with 15 bases in the middle. CDR3 protein: CASSEAPSEDTQYF. The CDR3, as DNA: TGTGCCAGCAGTGAGGCTCCAAGCGAAGATACGCAGTATTTT.

The chain recombines TRBV29-1 with TRBJ2-6, with D perhaps TRBD1 (5 bases). The CDR3 length is 15 residues. CDR1 is SQVTM, CDR2 ANQGSEA, per germline. V shed 2 bases and J shed 3 bases, with 11 bases lying between them. CDR3 sequence reads: CSVESRARGANVLTF. The CDR3 bases are TGCAGCGTTGAATCCAGGGCCCGTGGGGCCAACGTCCTGACTTTC.

V usage is TRBV5-6 and J usage is TRBJ2-1; no clear D. V was trimmed by 0 bases and J by 10 bases, leaving 11 bases between them. From germline, CDR1 is SGHDT and CDR2 YYEEEE. This CDR3 has 13 amino acids. CDR3 region: CASSLGRAYEQFF. The CDR3, as DNA: TGTGCCAGCAGCTTGGGCAGAGCCTACGAGCAGTTCTTC.

This sequence joins TRBV7-2 and TRBJ2-2, with a weak D call TRBD2 (6 bases). V gave up 4 bases and J gave up 5 bases, with 17 bases separating them. Germline CDR1 and CDR2: SGHTA and FQGNSA. The CDR3 is 16 amino acids. Here the CDR3 reads CASSSTGTVSTGELFF. Written as DNA, the CDR3 is TGTGCCAGCAGCTCGACCGGGACTGTATCAACCGGGGAGCTGTTTTTT.

Many counts were recorded for this clonotype. The genes are TRBV20-1 and TRBJ2-5; 10 bases are a match to TRBD2. CDR3 length: 15 residues. J gave up 5 bases and V 0 bases, and 6 bases lay outside the gene matches. Germline CDR1 and CDR2: DFQATT and SNEGSKA (reference sequence). The CDR3: CSARDSGGASETQYF. The CDR3 nucleotides are TGCAGTGCTAGAGACAGCGGGGGGGCCTCGGAGACCCAGTACTTC.

This clonotype was found a few times. A read error is possible here, since a much larger clone lies one base away. CDR3 in amino acids: CACSLFWGGTYEQYF. The DNA for the CDR3 is TGTGCCTGCAGCCTCTTCTGGGGAGGGACCTACGAGCAGTACTTC. The chain is built from TRBV11-2 and TRBJ2-7; 7 bases fit TRBD2. Germline V gene lookup returns CDR1 SGHAT and CDR2 FQNNGV. The CDR3 is 15 residues long. The full variable domain, with the rest looked up from reference TRBV11-2 and TRBJ2-7, is EAGVAQSPRYKIIEKRQSVAFWCNPISGHATLYWYQQILGQGPKLLIQFQNNGVVDDSQLPKDRFSAERLKGVDSTLKIQPAKLEDSAVYLCACSLFWGGTYEQYFGPGTRLTVT.

Comments on this clonotype: Given a much more abundant clone one base away, this may be a read error. J is TRBJ2-3 and V is TRBV20-1; D unresolved. Germline lookup yields CDR1 DFQATT and CDR2 SNEGSKA (reference sequence). The CDR3 totals 11 residues. The CDR3 nucleotides are TGCAGGGCTGCTTCCGCAGATACGCAGTATTTT. It specifies CRAASADTQYF.

The rearrangement uses TRBV12-3 or TRBV12-4 and TRBJ2-7; 8 nucleotides match TRBD2. The closer fit of TRBJ2-4 to the DNA end suggests the J call may be wrong. The CDR3 contains 13 residues. The CDR3, as DNA: TGTGCCAGCTCCCCCGGGGGGGGATACATTCAGTACTTC. Amino acids: CASSPGGGYIQYF.

The genes are TRBV20-1 and TRBJ2-1; 9 bases match TRBD1. The germline gives CDR1 DFQATT, CDR2 SNEGSKA (reference sequence). The CDR3 sequence is 15 residues long. Trimming took 4 bases from V and 0 from J; bases not matched to a gene: 4. Written as DNA, the CDR3 is TGCAGTGCTACACAGGGGGCCAGCTCCTACAATGAGCAGTTCTTC. It encodes CSATQGASSYNEQFF.